This T cell receptor (beta chain) comes out of a study of cytomegalovirus exposure and HLA in healthy donors. The study's findings and limits: Specificity of a few CMV-associated chains for CMV antigens was verified in vitro.

The CDR3 spans 18 residues. In germline, CDR1 is MGHRA, CDR2 YSYEKL. J was trimmed by 1 base and V by 1 base; bases with no gene match: 9. Repertoires were generated with immunoSEQ multiplex PCR, while TCRdb's copy carries only in-frame clones and drops some. The repertoire holds roughly 110,000 clones, with 88% as singletons. Note on this clone: Its target is not known.

Input material: PBMCs. V gene TRBV4-1 combines with J gene TRBJ2-5; TRBD2 matches 10 bases. This receptor was identified in a young woman in good health and CMV-seropositive. Here the CDR3 DNA reads TGCGCCAGCAGCCAAGGTTTTAGCGGGGGGAATGTCCAAGAGACCCAGTACTTC. Its translation is CASSQGFSGGNVQETQYF.